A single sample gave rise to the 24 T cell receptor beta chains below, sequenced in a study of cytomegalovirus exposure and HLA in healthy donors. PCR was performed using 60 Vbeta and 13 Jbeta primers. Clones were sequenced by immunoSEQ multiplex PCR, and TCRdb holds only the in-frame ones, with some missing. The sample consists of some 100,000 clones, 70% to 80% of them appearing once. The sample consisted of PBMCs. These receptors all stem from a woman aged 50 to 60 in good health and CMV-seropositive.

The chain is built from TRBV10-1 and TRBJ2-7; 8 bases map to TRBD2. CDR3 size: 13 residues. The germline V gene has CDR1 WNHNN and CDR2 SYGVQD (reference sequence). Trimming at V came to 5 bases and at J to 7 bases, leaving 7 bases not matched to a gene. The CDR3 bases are TGCGCCAGCAGTAGCGGGAGCTCGTGTGAGCAGTACTTC. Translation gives CASSSGSSCEQYF.

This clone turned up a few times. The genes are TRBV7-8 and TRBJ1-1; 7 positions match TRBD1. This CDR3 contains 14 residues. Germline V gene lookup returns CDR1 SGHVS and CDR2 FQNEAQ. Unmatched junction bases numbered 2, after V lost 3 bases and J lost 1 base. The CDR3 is CASSLGQTNTEAFF. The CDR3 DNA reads TGTGCCAGCAGCTTGGGACAGACGAACACTGAAGCTTTCTTT.

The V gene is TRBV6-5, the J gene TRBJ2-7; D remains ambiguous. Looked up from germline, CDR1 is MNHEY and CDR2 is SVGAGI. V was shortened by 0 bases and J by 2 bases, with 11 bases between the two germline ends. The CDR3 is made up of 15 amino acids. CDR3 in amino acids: CASSYSPTITYEQYF. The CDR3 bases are TGTGCCAGCAGTTACTCACCGACAATTACCTACGAGCAGTACTTC.

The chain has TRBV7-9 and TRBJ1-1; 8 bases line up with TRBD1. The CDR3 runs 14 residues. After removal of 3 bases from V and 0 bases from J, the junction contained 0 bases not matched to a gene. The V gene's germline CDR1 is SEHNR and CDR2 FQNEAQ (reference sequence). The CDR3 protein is CASSLGQVNTEAFF. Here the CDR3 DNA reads TGTGCCAGCAGCTTGGGACAGGTGAACACTGAAGCTTTCTTT.

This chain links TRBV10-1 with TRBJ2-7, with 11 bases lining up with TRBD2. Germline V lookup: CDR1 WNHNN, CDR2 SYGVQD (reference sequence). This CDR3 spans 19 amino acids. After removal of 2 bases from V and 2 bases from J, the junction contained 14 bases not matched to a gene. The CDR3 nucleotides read TGCGCCAGCAGTGAGGGGTCTAGCGGGAGGTTTCTACCACCCTACGAGCAGTACTTC. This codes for CASSEGSSGRFLPPYEQYF.

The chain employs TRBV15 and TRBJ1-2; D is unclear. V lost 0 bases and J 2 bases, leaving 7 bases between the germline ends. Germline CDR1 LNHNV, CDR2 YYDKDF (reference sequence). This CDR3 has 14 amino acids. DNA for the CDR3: TGTGCCACCAGCAGAGAATCTAAGAACTATGGCTACACCTTC. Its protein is CATSRESKNYGYTF. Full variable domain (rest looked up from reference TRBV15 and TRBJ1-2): DAMVIQNPRYQVTQFGKPVTLSCSQTLNHNVMYWYQQKSSQAPKLLFHYYDKDFNNEADTPDNFQSRRPNTSFCFLDIRSPGLGDTAMYLCATSRESKNYGYTFGSGTRLTVV.

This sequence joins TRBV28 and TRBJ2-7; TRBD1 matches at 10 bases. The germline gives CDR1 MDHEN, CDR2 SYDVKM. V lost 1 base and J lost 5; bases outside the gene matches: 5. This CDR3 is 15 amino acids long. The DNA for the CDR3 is TGTGCCAGCAGTTTATCTGGGACAGGGGTTAACGAGCAGTACTTC. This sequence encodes CASSLSGTGVNEQYF.

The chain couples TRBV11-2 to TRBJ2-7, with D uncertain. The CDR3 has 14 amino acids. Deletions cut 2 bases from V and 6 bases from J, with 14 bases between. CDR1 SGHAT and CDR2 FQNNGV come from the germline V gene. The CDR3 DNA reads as TGTGCCAGCAGCTTATTGGAGATAGAAATCGAGCAGTACTTC. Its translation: CASSLLEIEIEQYF.

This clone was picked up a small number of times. Here the CDR3 reads CASSLGANEQFF. In DNA form, the CDR3 reads TGTGCCAGCAGCTTAGGAGCCAATGAGCAGTTCTTC. This rearrangement joins TRBV11-2 to TRBJ2-1; D is uncertain. Per germline, CDR1 SGHAT and CDR2 FQNNGV. This CDR3 has 12 amino acids. Trimming pared 1 base from V and 6 bases from J, leaving 4 bases between. The whole variable domain, filled in from reference TRBV11-2 and TRBJ2-1, reads EAGVAQSPRYKIIEKRQSVAFWCNPISGHATLYWYQQILGQGPKLLIQFQNNGVVDDSQLPKDRFSAERLKGVDSTLKIQPAKLEDSAVYLCASSLGANEQFFGPGTRLTVL.

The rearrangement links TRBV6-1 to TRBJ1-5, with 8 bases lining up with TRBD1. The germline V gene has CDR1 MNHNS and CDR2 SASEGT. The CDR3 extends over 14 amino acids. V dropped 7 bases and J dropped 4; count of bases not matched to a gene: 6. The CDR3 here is CASNRGAVNQPQHF. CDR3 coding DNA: TGTGCCAGCAACAGGGGGGCGGTAAATCAGCCCCAGCATTTT.

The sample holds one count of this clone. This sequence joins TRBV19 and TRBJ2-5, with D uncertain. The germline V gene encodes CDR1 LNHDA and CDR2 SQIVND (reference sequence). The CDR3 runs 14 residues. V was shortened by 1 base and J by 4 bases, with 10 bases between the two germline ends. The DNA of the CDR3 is TGTGCCAGTAGTATAGGTGTCACTTCAGAGACCCAGTACTTC. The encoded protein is CASSIGVTSETQYF.

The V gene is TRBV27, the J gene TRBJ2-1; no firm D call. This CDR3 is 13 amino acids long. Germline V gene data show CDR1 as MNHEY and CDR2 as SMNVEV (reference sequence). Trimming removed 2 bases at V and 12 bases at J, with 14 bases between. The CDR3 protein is CASSLNERMPQFF. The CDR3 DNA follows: TGTGCCAGCAGTTTAAACGAGAGGATGCCGCAGTTCTTC.

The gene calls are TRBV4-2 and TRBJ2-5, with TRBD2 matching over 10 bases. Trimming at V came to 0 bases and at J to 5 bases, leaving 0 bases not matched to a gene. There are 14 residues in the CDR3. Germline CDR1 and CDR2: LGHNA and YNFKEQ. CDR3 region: CASSQETSGETQYF. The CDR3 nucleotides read TGTGCCAGCAGCCAAGAGACTAGCGGGGAGACCCAGTACTTC.

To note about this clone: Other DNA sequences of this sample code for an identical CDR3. CDR3 bases: TGTGCCAGCAGTGATCCAGGCACAGATACGCAGTATTTT. This codes for CASSDPGTDTQYF. V and J are TRBV6-1 and TRBJ2-3, with D unclear. From germline, CDR1 is MNHNS and CDR2 SASEGT. This CDR3 region has 13 residues. The V end was cut by 3 bases, the J end by 1 base, with 5 bases between.

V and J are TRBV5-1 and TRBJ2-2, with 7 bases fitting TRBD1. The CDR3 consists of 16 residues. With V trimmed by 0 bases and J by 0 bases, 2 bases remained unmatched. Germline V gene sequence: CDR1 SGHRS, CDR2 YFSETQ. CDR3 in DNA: TGCGCCAGCAGCTTGGCCGGGACAGCGAACACCGGGGAGCTGTTTTTT. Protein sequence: CASSLAGTANTGELFF.

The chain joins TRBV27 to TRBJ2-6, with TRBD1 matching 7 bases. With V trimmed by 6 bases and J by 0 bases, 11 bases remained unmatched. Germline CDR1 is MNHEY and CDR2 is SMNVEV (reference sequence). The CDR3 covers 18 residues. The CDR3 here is CASSHAPGQSSGANVLTF. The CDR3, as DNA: TGTGCCAGCAGCCATGCTCCGGGACAGAGCTCTGGGGCCAACGTCCTGACTTTC.

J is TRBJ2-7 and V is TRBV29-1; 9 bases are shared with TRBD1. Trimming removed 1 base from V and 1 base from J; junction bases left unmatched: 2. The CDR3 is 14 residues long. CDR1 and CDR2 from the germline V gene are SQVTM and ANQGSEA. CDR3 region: CSVEGGTGSYEQYF. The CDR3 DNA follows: TGCAGCGTTGAAGGTGGGACAGGGTCCTACGAGCAGTACTTC.

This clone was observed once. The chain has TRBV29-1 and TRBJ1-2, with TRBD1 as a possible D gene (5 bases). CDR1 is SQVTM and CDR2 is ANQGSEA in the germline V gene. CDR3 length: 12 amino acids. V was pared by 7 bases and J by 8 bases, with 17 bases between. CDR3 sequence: CSAYRTIGGYTF. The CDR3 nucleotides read TGCAGCGCCTACCGGACAATCGGGGGCTACACCTTC.

The CDR3 coding sequence is TGTGCCAGCAGTTGGGACAGGAGCTCCTACGAGCAGTACTTC. It yields the protein CASSWDRSSYEQYF. The rearrangement joins TRBV6-1 to TRBJ2-7; TRBD1 matches at 8 bases. Looked up from germline, CDR1 is MNHNS and CDR2 is SASEGT. The CDR3 extends over 14 amino acids. V shed 5 bases and J 0 bases; nucleotides not matched to a gene: 3.

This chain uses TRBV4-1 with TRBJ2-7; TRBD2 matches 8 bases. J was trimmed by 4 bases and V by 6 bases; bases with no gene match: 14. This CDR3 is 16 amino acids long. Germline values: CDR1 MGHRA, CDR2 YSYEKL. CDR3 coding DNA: TGCGCCAGCAGTGACCGCCCCGGGGGGGAGCTATACGAGCAGTACTTC. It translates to CASSDRPGGELYEQYF.

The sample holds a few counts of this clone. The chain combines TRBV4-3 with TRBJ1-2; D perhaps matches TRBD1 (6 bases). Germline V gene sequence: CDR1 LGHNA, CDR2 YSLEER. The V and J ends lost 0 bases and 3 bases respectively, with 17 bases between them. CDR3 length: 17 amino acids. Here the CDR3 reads CASSQDWVGQLDYGYTF. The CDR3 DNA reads TGCGCCAGCAGCCAAGATTGGGTCGGACAGCTTGACTATGGCTACACCTTC.

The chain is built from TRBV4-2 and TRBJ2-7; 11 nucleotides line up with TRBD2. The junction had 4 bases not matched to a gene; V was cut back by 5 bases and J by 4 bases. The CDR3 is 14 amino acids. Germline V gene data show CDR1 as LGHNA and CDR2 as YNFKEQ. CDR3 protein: CASSYLAGGYEQYF. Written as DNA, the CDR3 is TGTGCCAGCAGCTACCTAGCGGGAGGATACGAGCAGTACTTC.

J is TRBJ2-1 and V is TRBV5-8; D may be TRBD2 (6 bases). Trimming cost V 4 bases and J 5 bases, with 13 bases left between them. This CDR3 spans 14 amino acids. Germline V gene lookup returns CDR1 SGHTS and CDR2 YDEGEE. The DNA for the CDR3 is TGTGCCAGCAGCGCCGGGACTCTGAACAATGAGCAGTTCTTC. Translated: CASSAGTLNNEQFF.

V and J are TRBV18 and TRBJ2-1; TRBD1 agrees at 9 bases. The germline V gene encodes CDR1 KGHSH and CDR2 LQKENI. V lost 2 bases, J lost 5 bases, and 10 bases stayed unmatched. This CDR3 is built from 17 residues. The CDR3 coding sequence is TGTGCCAGCTCACCAGTGTCTCCGGGACAGGGACACAATGAGCAGTTCTTC. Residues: CASSPVSPGQGHNEQFF. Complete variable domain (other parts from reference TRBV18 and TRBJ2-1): NAGVMQNPRHLVRRRGQEARLRCSPMKGHSHVYWYRQLPEEGLKFMVYLQKENIIDESGMPKERFSAEFPKEGPSILRIQQVVRGDSAAYFCASSPVSPGQGHNEQFFGPGTRLTVL.